This is a list of T cell receptor beta chains from one sample in a study of T cells in Graves' hyperthyroidism and ophthalmopathy. TCRdb analysed the multiplex PCR reads with MiXCR anew, one entry per CDR3 protein. The sample records over 700,000 distinct CDR3 sequences, about 38% being singletons. The sample comprised blood. All receptors derive from a man aged 18 to 29 with Graves' hyperthyroidism. CDR3s include the opening cysteine and the closing phenylalanine or tryptophan. Fields, in order: D gene, V gene, clone size, J gene, CDR3 DNA, CDR3 protein. The D gene is left open where the match is weak. Not all rows give a size; the values are once, few, many and, for expanded clones, a class.

d_gene: NA
v_gene: TRBV12-3/TRBV12-4
abundance: few
j_gene: TRBJ2-6
CDR3nt: TGTGCCAGCAGTCACAGGGCTGGGGCCAACGTCCTGACTTTC
CDR3aa: CASSHRAGANVLTF

d_gene: TRBD1
v_gene: TRBV11-1
abundance: NA
j_gene: TRBJ2-1
CDR3nt: TGTGCCAGCAGCTTAGGGCAGGGGGCGCGGAATGAGCAGTTCTTC
CDR3aa: CASSLGQGARNEQFF

d_gene: TRBD1
v_gene: TRBV11-2
abundance: few
j_gene: TRBJ1-1
CDR3nt: TGTGCCAGCAGCTTAGGTACAGGGGGTAAAACTTTCTTT
CDR3aa: CASSLGTGGKTFF

d_gene: NA
v_gene: TRBV24-1
abundance: many
j_gene: TRBJ1-5
CDR3nt: TGTGCCACCAGTGATTCCGGGGGGAATCAGCCCCAGCATTTT
CDR3aa: CATSDSGGNQPQHF

d_gene: TRBD2
v_gene: TRBV11-1
abundance: NA
j_gene: TRBJ2-7
CDR3nt: TGTGCCAGCAGCTTACCGACTAGCGGGAGGAGGAACGAGCAGTACTTC
CDR3aa: CASSLPTSGRRNEQYF

d_gene: TRBD1
v_gene: TRBV19
abundance: few
j_gene: TRBJ2-2
CDR3nt: TGTGCCAGTAGTATTACAGGGGGCGACACCGGGGAGCTGTTTTTT
CDR3aa: CASSITGGDTGELFF

d_gene: TRBD1
v_gene: TRBV25-1
abundance: NA
j_gene: TRBJ2-7
CDR3nt: TGTGCCAGCAGGACCGGGACAGCGTACTACGAGCAGTACTTC
CDR3aa: CASRTGTAYYEQYF

d_gene: NA
v_gene: TRBV25-1
abundance: NA
j_gene: TRBJ2-1
CDR3nt: TGTGCCAGCAGTGATTATAGCGGATTCTCCTACAATGAGCAGTTCTTC
CDR3aa: CASSDYSGFSYNEQFF

d_gene: NA
v_gene: TRBV9
abundance: many
j_gene: TRBJ2-6
CDR3nt: TGTGCCAGCAGCTCAACCAGGGCGTCTGGGGCCAACGTCCTGACTTTC
CDR3aa: CASSSTRASGANVLTF

d_gene: TRBD1
v_gene: TRBV20-1
abundance: NA
j_gene: TRBJ1-5
CDR3nt: TGCAGTGCAAGGACAGGCGGTGGTTATAGCAATCAGCCCCAGCATTTT
CDR3aa: CSARTGGGYSNQPQHF

d_gene: NA
v_gene: TRBV9
abundance: NA
j_gene: TRBJ1-1
CDR3nt: TGCGCCAGCAGCCAAGAGCGGGAGTTGAGTAGGACTGAAGCTTTCTTT
CDR3aa: CASSQERELSRTEAFF

d_gene: NA
v_gene: TRBV7-2
abundance: NA
j_gene: TRBJ1-1
CDR3nt: TGTGCCAGCAGCTTCCAAGTCCGTGAGACTGAAGCTTTCTTT
CDR3aa: CASSFQVRETEAFF

d_gene: TRBD1
v_gene: TRBV6-5
abundance: few
j_gene: TRBJ2-7
CDR3nt: TGTGCCATCCTCCGGGACAGGGGGCCCGACTACGAGCAGTACTTC
CDR3aa: CAILRDRGPDYEQYF

d_gene: TRBD1
v_gene: TRBV4-1
abundance: many
j_gene: TRBJ1-6
CDR3nt: TGCGCCAGCAGTCCCGGGACAGGGGATTCACCCCTCCACTTT
CDR3aa: CASSPGTGDSPLHF

d_gene: NA
v_gene: TRBV4-1
abundance: few
j_gene: TRBJ1-1
CDR3nt: TGCGCCAGCAGACGGGCAGTTCACACTGAAGCTTTCTTT
CDR3aa: CASRRAVHTEAFF

d_gene: NA
v_gene: TRBV7-9
abundance: NA
j_gene: TRBJ1-3
CDR3nt: TGTGCCAGCAATCGGGGAAACACCATATATTTT
CDR3aa: CASNRGNTIYF

d_gene: NA
v_gene: TRBV5-1
abundance: once
j_gene: TRBJ1-1
CDR3nt: TGCGCCAGCAGCTTGGCGGAGCCAAACACTGAAGCTTTCTTT
CDR3aa: CASSLAEPNTEAFF

d_gene: TRBD1
v_gene: TRBV6-6
abundance: NA
j_gene: TRBJ2-7
CDR3nt: TGTGCCAGCAGGGGACAGACGACCCACGAGCAGTACTTC
CDR3aa: CASRGQTTHEQYF

d_gene: TRBD2
v_gene: TRBV14
abundance: NA
j_gene: TRBJ2-7
CDR3nt: TGTGCCAGCAGCCAAGCTTTGAGCGGGAGTGACTACGAGCAGTACTTC
CDR3aa: CASSQALSGSDYEQYF

d_gene: TRBD1
v_gene: TRBV29-1
abundance: NA
j_gene: TRBJ1-2
CDR3nt: TGCAGCGCGACAGGGTTCACCTATGGCTACACCTTC
CDR3aa: CSATGFTYGYTF

d_gene: NA
v_gene: TRBV7-2
abundance: many
j_gene: TRBJ1-6
CDR3nt: TGTGCCAGCAGCTTCACAGGGAATCGGGATTCACCCCTCCACTTT
CDR3aa: CASSFTGNRDSPLHF

d_gene: NA
v_gene: TRBV10-3
abundance: many
j_gene: TRBJ2-7
CDR3nt: TGTGCCATCAGTGACGTAGGGACGTGGGGCGAGCAGTACTTC
CDR3aa: CAISDVGTWGEQYF

d_gene: NA
v_gene: TRBV19
abundance: few
j_gene: TRBJ1-4
CDR3nt: TGTGCCAGTAGTCTTTACAGACTAGGTGAAAAACTGTTTTTT
CDR3aa: CASSLYRLGEKLFF

d_gene: NA
v_gene: TRBV19
abundance: NA
j_gene: TRBJ2-2
CDR3nt: TGTGCCAGTAGCCCTCTACTTCAGGGGTACACCGGGGAGCTGTTTTTT
CDR3aa: CASSPLLQGYTGELFF

d_gene: TRBD1
v_gene: TRBV29-1
abundance: NA
j_gene: TRBJ2-7
CDR3nt: TGCAGCGTGGGTATGACAGGGGATGACTACGAGCAGTACTTC
CDR3aa: CSVGMTGDDYEQYF

d_gene: NA
v_gene: TRBV15
abundance: many
j_gene: TRBJ2-6
CDR3nt: TGTGCCACCAGCAGAGATCGCAGGGAAGGATGGGCCAACGTCCTGACTTTC
CDR3aa: CATSRDRREGWANVLTF

d_gene: NA
v_gene: TRBV10-3
abundance: NA
j_gene: TRBJ1-1
CDR3nt: TGTGCCATCGAGACGGGCACTGAAGCTTTCTTT
CDR3aa: CAIETGTEAFF

d_gene: TRBD2
v_gene: TRBV6-5
abundance: NA
j_gene: TRBJ2-7
CDR3nt: TGTGCCAGCAGTTCCTACCAACTAGCGCGCGAGCAGTACTTC
CDR3aa: CASSSYQLAREQYF

d_gene: TRBD1
v_gene: TRBV10-2
abundance: NA
j_gene: TRBJ2-7
CDR3nt: TGCGCCAGCAGTGAAGGGGACAGGGGCCCTTACGAGCAGTACTTC
CDR3aa: CASSEGDRGPYEQYF

d_gene: TRBD1
v_gene: TRBV11-2
abundance: many
j_gene: TRBJ2-5
CDR3nt: TGTGCCAGCAGCTTGACAGGGGGCGGGGGGGAGACCCAGTACTTC
CDR3aa: CASSLTGGGGETQYF

d_gene: NA
v_gene: TRBV20-1
abundance: NA
j_gene: TRBJ1-1
CDR3nt: TGCAGTGCTAGAACCCGACGGGGCGGTGAAGCTTTCTTT
CDR3aa: CSARTRRGGEAFF

d_gene: NA
v_gene: TRBV7-8
abundance: many
j_gene: TRBJ2-7
CDR3nt: TGTGCCAGCAGCATTAACTACGAGCAGTACTTC
CDR3aa: CASSINYEQYF

d_gene: NA
v_gene: TRBV5-1
abundance: NA
j_gene: TRBJ1-1
CDR3nt: TGCGCCAGCAGCTTGGGGACGGCTGCTGAAGCTTTCTTT
CDR3aa: CASSLGTAAEAFF

d_gene: NA
v_gene: TRBV19
abundance: NA
j_gene: TRBJ1-1
CDR3nt: TGTGCCAGTAGTATTTACATCCTGAGCACTGAAGCTTTCTTT
CDR3aa: CASSIYILSTEAFF

d_gene: NA
v_gene: TRBV7-9
abundance: NA
j_gene: TRBJ1-1
CDR3nt: TGTGCCAGCAGCTTAGGTATTTCGGAAGCTTTCTTT
CDR3aa: CASSLGISEAFF

d_gene: NA
v_gene: TRBV7-2
abundance: many
j_gene: TRBJ2-7
CDR3nt: TGTGCCAGCAGCGTCTGGGAAGGTAGAGGGTACGAGCAGTACTTC
CDR3aa: CASSVWEGRGYEQYF

d_gene: NA
v_gene: TRBV19
abundance: many
j_gene: TRBJ1-5
CDR3nt: TGTGCCAGTAGTCCGTCATGGAATCAGCCCCAGCATTTT
CDR3aa: CASSPSWNQPQHF

d_gene: NA
v_gene: TRBV7-9
abundance: NA
j_gene: TRBJ2-5
CDR3nt: TGTGCCAGCAGCTTAGTGACACTCTCGTACCAAGAGACCCAGTACTTC
CDR3aa: CASSLVTLSYQETQYF

d_gene: NA
v_gene: TRBV7-2
abundance: many
j_gene: TRBJ2-6
CDR3nt: TGTGCCAGCAGCAACAGGGTAGCTGGGGCCAACGTCCTGACTTTC
CDR3aa: CASSNRVAGANVLTF

d_gene: TRBD2
v_gene: TRBV4-3
abundance: NA
j_gene: TRBJ2-2
CDR3nt: TGCGCCAGCAGCCAAGACCCAGCGGGAGACACCGGGGAGCTGTTTTTT
CDR3aa: CASSQDPAGDTGELFF

d_gene: NA
v_gene: TRBV19
abundance: NA
j_gene: TRBJ1-1
CDR3nt: TGTGCCAGTAGTATAGTCGGGTCCGTCGCAGGGGCCCCTGAAGCTTTCTTT
CDR3aa: CASSIVGSVAGAPEAFF

d_gene: NA
v_gene: TRBV20-1
abundance: few
j_gene: TRBJ2-5
CDR3nt: TGCAGTGCTGAGAATCTGTACCAAGAGACCCAGTACTTC
CDR3aa: CSAENLYQETQYF

d_gene: NA
v_gene: TRBV2
abundance: many
j_gene: TRBJ2-2
CDR3nt: TGTGCCAGCACGCAGGAGATGTGGGCTTCCGGGGAGCTGTTTTTT
CDR3aa: CASTQEMWASGELFF

d_gene: TRBD1
v_gene: TRBV24-1
abundance: many
j_gene: TRBJ2-7
CDR3nt: TGTGCCACCAGTGATGCACAGGGGTACGAGCAGTACTTC
CDR3aa: CATSDAQGYEQYF

d_gene: NA
v_gene: TRBV20-1
abundance: NA
j_gene: TRBJ1-1
CDR3nt: TGCAGTGCTAGAGGCCCCCTTCAGGGGAGCACTGAAGCTTTCTTT
CDR3aa: CSARGPLQGSTEAFF

d_gene: NA
v_gene: TRBV7-3
abundance: many
j_gene: TRBJ1-1
CDR3nt: TGTGCCAGCAGCTTAATGGGTCAGGGGAACACTGAAGCTTTCTTT
CDR3aa: CASSLMGQGNTEAFF

d_gene: TRBD2
v_gene: TRBV12-3/TRBV12-4
abundance: NA
j_gene: TRBJ2-7
CDR3nt: TGTGCCAGCAGTCTCTCGGTAACTAGCGGGACCGAGCAGTACTTC
CDR3aa: CASSLSVTSGTEQYF

d_gene: NA
v_gene: TRBV2
abundance: once
j_gene: TRBJ1-1
CDR3nt: TGTGCCAGCACGATCACGACGGGGGGGGACGCTTTCTTT
CDR3aa: CASTITTGGDAFF

d_gene: NA
v_gene: TRBV7-2
abundance: NA
j_gene: TRBJ2-1
CDR3nt: TGTGCCAGCGAAGAGAGCTCCTACAATGAGCAGTTCTTC
CDR3aa: CASEESSYNEQFF

d_gene: TRBD1
v_gene: TRBV6-1
abundance: NA
j_gene: TRBJ1-1
CDR3nt: TGTGCCAGCAGTAAAACAGGGGAGACTGAAGCTTTCTTT
CDR3aa: CASSKTGETEAFF

d_gene: NA
v_gene: TRBV4-1
abundance: many
j_gene: TRBJ1-2
CDR3nt: TGCGCCAGCAGCCAGGCGGACAGCTATGGCTACACCTTC
CDR3aa: CASSQADSYGYTF

d_gene: TRBD1
v_gene: TRBV5-1
abundance: NA
j_gene: TRBJ2-7
CDR3nt: TGCGCCAGCAGCTGGGGACAGGGGGGAGCCTACGAGCAGTACTTC
CDR3aa: CASSWGQGGAYEQYF

d_gene: TRBD2
v_gene: TRBV29-1
abundance: NA
j_gene: TRBJ2-6
CDR3nt: TGCAGCGTTGGAGAACTAGCGGGTAACGTCCTGACTTTC
CDR3aa: CSVGELAGNVLTF

d_gene: TRBD2
v_gene: TRBV12-3/TRBV12-4
abundance: NA
j_gene: TRBJ2-7
CDR3nt: TGTGCCAGCAGTTTCGGGATAGCGGGAGTTAACGAGCAGTACTTC
CDR3aa: CASSFGIAGVNEQYF